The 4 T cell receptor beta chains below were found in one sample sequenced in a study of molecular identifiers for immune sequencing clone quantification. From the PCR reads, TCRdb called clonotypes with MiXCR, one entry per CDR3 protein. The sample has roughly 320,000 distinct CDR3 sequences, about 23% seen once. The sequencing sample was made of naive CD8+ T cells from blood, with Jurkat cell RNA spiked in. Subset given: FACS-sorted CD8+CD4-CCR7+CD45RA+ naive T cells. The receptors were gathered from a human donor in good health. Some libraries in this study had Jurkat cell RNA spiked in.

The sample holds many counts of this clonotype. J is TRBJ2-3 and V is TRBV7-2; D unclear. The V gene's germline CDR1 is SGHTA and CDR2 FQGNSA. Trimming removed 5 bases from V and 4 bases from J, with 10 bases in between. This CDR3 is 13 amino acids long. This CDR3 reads CASSLIPSDTQYF. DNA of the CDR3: TGTGCCAGCAGCCTGATCCCCTCAGATACGCAGTATTTT.

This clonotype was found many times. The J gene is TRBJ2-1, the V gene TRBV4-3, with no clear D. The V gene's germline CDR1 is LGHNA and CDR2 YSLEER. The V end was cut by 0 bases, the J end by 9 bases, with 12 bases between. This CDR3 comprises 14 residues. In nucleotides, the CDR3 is TGCGCCAGCAGCCAAGATAAAAAGTCCCCTGAGCAGTTCTTC. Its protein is CASSQDKKSPEQFF.

CDR3 in amino acids: CASSEILAGGQTDTQYF. The CDR3 DNA reads TGTGCCAGCAGTGAGATTTTAGCGGGAGGGCAGACAGATACGCAGTATTTT. The V and J genes are TRBV25-1 and TRBJ2-3; TRBD2 matches 11 bases. Losses at the gene ends were 3 bases for V and 3 bases for J; bases not matched to a gene: 8. CDR1 MGHDK and CDR2 SYGVNS come from the germline V gene. The length of the CDR3 is 17 residues.

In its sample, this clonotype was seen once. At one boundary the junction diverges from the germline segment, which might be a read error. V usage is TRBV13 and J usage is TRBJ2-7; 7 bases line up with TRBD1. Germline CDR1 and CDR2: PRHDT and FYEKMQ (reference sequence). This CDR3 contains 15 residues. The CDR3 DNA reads TGTGCCAGCAGCCCACGGGACAGACCCCTCTACGAGCGGTACTTC. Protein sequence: CASSPRDRPLYERYF.